This T cell receptor (beta chain) is drawn from a study of blood T cell repertoires in COVID-19 (dated by TCRdb to 2018 to 2021). For the study in its entirety: The collaborator samples originated in the United States, Italy and Spain and spanned the acute and convalescent phases of COVID-19. Where HLA class I and class II types were available, the types were taken from metadata supplied by the sample provider, not from assay-based typing. The samples were drawn from the first 160 participants of the ongoing ImmuneRACE study and from some 1,300 subjects provided by 6 global collaborators. The dataset comprised deeply sampled blood TCRbeta repertoires from subjects exposed to, actively infected with, or recovered from COVID-19. The repertoires were released in a freely available public database intended as a resource for research on the immune response to SARS-CoV-2. The prospective study material was composed of cDNA or gDNA derived from T cells, B-cell-depleted T cells, or PBMCs. Nearly every sample came with metadata listing a de-identified subject ID, COVID-19 status, age in years and sex. What the work shows at the level of the full study, not this receptor alone: Clinical and demographic metadata were provided uncurated, with the amount varying by source and participant.

In the case of this clone: Its binding antigen is unknown. One base away there is no much larger clone; base qualities are not given.

TCRbeta CDR3 regions were amplified from genomic DNA using the immunoSEQ Assay, a bias-controlled multiplex PCR. The original methods were these. The number of nucleated cells in each sample was estimated from the amplification of reference gene primers within the assay. Sequence reads were collapsed and filtered to measure the absolute abundance of every unique TCRbeta CDR3 rearrangement. For each sample, productive Simpson clonality was calculated as the square root of Simpson's diversity index over productive rearrangements. TCRdb mirrors the immuneACCESS table, restricted to in-frame sequences. Some clones are absent from its copies; in checked studies, under half trace to an unresolved V gene, and the reason for the others is unknown. V, J and clone size were drawn from that table, and D and trimming were deduced from the DNA. The sample table holds hundreds of thousands of clones, of which around 82% were seen once. The leading ten clones occupy nearly 5% of the sample.

Cut back by 7 bases and 2 bases, the V and J ends lie 10 bases apart. The CDR3 contains 13 residues, cysteine and phenylalanine counted. Only CDR3 DNA is held: 39 bases, read in frame from base 1. Via the germline V gene, CDR1 is MNHEY and CDR2 SVGAGI. Whole blood was collected in K2EDTA tubes by collaborating institutions according to the institutions' own protocols. For TCRbeta analysis, collaborator samples were shipped as frozen whole blood, as isolated PBMCs, or as DNA extracted from either sample type. The TCR sequence derives from a woman of 80 years or more with active or convalescent COVID-19. Sequencing was performed on peripheral blood. The sequence joins TRBV6-5 to TRBJ2-3; perhaps TRBD2 is the D gene, with 5 bases matching. Here is the DNA: TGTGCCAGCACGGACTTGTACACAGATACGCAGTATTTT. The encoded protein is CASTDLYTDTQYF.